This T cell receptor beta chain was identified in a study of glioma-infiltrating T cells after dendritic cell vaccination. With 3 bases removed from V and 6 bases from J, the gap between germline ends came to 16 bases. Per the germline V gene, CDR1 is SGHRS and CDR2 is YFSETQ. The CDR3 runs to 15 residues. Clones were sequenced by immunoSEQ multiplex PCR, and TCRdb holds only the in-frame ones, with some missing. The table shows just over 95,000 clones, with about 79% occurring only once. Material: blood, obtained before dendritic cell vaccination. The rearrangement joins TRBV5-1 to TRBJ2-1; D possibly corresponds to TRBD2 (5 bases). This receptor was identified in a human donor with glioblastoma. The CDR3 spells CASSSSGVPRNEQFF. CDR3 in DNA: TGCGCCAGCAGCTCCTCCGGGGTTCCCCGCAATGAGCAGTTCTTC.